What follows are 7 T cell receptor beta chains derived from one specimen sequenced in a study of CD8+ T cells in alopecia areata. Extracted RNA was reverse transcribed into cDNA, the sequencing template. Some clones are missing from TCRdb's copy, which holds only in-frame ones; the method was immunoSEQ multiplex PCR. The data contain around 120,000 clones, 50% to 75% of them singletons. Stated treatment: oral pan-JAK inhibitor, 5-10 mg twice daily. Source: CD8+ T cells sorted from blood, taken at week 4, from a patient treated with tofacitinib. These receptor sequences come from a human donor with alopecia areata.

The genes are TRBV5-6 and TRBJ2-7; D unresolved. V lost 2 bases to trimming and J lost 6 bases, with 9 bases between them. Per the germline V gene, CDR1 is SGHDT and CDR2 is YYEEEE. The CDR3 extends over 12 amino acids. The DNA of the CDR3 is TGTGCCAGCAGCTTTCCTGGGTCCGAGCAGTACTTC. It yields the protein CASSFPGSEQYF.

The CDR3 DNA follows: TGTGCCAGCAGAGCCCCCCTTTGGACAGAGTCCTACAATGAGCAGTTCTTC. It translates to CASRAPLWTESYNEQFF. The V and J genes are TRBV27 and TRBJ2-1, with a possible D match to TRBD1 (6 bases). The V end lost 6 bases, the J end lost 1 base, and 19 bases lay between the germline ends. The CDR3 is 17 amino acids. Germline-derived CDR1 and CDR2 are MNHEY and SMNVEV (reference sequence).

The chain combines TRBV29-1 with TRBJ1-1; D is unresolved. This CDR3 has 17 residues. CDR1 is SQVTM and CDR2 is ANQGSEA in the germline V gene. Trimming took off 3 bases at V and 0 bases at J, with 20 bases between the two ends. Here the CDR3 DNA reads TGCAGCGTTGACCCCCGGTCCGCCGTGAAGATGAACACTGAAGCTTTCTTT. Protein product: CSVDPRSAVKMNTEAFF.

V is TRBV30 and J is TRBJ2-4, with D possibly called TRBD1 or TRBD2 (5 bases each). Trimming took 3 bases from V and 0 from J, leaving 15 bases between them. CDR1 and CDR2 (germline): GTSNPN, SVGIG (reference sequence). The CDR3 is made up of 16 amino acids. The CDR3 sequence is CAWSPGTGLAKNIQYF. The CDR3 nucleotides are TGTGCCTGGAGCCCGGGAACGGGGCTAGCCAAAAACATTCAGTACTTC.

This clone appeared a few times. CDR3 bases: TGCAGCATGATGCAGGGGCACGTGGGAGAGACCCAGTACTTC. It encodes CSMMQGHVGETQYF. The chain combines TRBV29-1 with TRBJ2-5; D possibly corresponds to TRBD1 (6 bases). V dropped 8 bases and J dropped 4 bases, with 20 bases sitting between them. Looked up from germline, CDR1 is SQVTM and CDR2 is ANQGSEA. This CDR3 is built from 14 residues.

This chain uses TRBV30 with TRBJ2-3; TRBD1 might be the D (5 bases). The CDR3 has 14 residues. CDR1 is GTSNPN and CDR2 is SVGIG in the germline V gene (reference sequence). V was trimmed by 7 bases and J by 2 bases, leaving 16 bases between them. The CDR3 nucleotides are TGTGCCTTCGTCGGACATACTCTCACAGATACGCAGTATTTT. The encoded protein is CAFVGHTLTDTQYF.

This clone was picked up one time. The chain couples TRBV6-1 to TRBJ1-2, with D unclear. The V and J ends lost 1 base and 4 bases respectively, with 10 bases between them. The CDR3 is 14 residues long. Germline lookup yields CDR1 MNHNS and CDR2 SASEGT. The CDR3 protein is CASSEVPEVYGYTF. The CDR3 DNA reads TGTGCCAGCAGTGAAGTTCCGGAGGTCTATGGCTACACCTTC.